One and the same sample provided the 25 T cell receptor beta chains below, sequenced in a study of cytomegalovirus exposure and HLA in healthy donors. Use of 60 Vbeta and 13 Jbeta primers characterized the PCR. Only in-frame clones appear in the TCRdb table, and some are missing; sequencing was by immunoSEQ multiplex PCR. Here the sample table reports 60,000 to 80,000 clones. The source material was PBMCs. These receptors were taken from a boy aged 5-17 years in good health and CMV-seronegative.

The chain employs TRBV29-1 and TRBJ2-7; TRBD1 might be the D (6 bases). Per the germline V gene, CDR1 is SQVTM and CDR2 is ANQGSEA. V was cut by 4 bases and J by 3 bases, with 16 bases left in between. The CDR3 loop spans 14 amino acids. CDR3 amino acids: CSVVTGKDGYEQYF. In DNA form, the CDR3 reads TGCAGCGTTGTTACAGGGAAAGATGGCTACGAGCAGTACTTC.

The gene calls are TRBV30 and TRBJ1-2, with D tentatively TRBD1 (5 bases). The CDR3 runs to 14 residues. The V end lost 0 bases, the J end lost 1 base, and 9 bases lay between the germline ends. Germline CDR1 GTSNPN, CDR2 SVGIG (reference sequence). The CDR3: CAWSVQAGNYGYTF. As DNA, the CDR3 is TGTGCCTGGAGTGTACAGGCCGGTAACTATGGCTACACCTTC.

V and J are TRBV6-5 and TRBJ2-7; 10 bases agree with TRBD1. CDR1 and CDR2 (germline): MNHEY, SVGAGI. V dropped 2 bases and J dropped 6; count of bases not matched to a gene: 10. The CDR3 consists of 16 residues. The CDR3 protein is CASSYRDRGQKIEQYF. The CDR3 region has the DNA TGTGCCAGCAGTTACCGGGACAGGGGACAAAAGATCGAGCAGTACTTC.

This chain links TRBV29-1 with TRBJ1-1; possible D gene TRBD1, 6 bases. The germline gives CDR1 SQVTM, CDR2 ANQGSEA. This CDR3 has 13 amino acids. Trimming took off 7 bases at V and 2 bases at J, with 14 bases between the two ends. The CDR3 is CSAPGQPNTEAFF. As DNA, the CDR3 is TGCAGCGCCCCCGGACAGCCAAACACTGAAGCTTTCTTT.

The V and J genes are TRBV29-1 and TRBJ1-2; no clear D gene. The V end lost 1 base, the J end lost 5 bases, and 11 bases lay between the germline ends. Germline values: CDR1 SQVTM, CDR2 ANQGSEA. There are 13 residues in the CDR3. CDR3 loop: CSVEAGDMYGYTF. DNA of the CDR3: TGCAGCGTTGAAGCCGGGGATATGTATGGCTACACCTTC.

The rearrangement links TRBV19 to TRBJ1-1; D gene uncertain. Germline V gene sequence: CDR1 LNHDA, CDR2 SQIVND (reference sequence). The CDR3 covers 15 residues. The germline V and J ends were trimmed by 5 bases and 8 bases, with 21 bases remaining between them. The CDR3 DNA reads as TGTGCCAGTAGTCCGGCCCGGGTAACTGAAGAAGAAGCTTTCTTT. Translated: CASSPARVTEEEAFF.

The V and J genes are TRBV7-3 and TRBJ2-5; 9 bases are shared with TRBD2. The ends lost 5 bases at V and 6 bases at J; junction bases unmatched: 10. The CDR3 spans 15 residues. The V gene's germline CDR1 is SGHTA and CDR2 FQGTGA. CDR3 bases: TGTGCCAGCAGCCCACTGGCGGGGGGGCTACAGACCCAGTACTTC. Translating gives CASSPLAGGLQTQYF.

The chain uses TRBV19 and TRBJ2-7, with TRBD2 matching over 12 bases. The V gene end was trimmed by 5 bases and the J gene end by 2 bases; junction bases not matched to a gene: 13. The CDR3 is 18 amino acids. Germline V CDR1 and CDR2: LNHDA, SQIVND (reference sequence). The DNA of the CDR3 is TGTGCCAGTAGTTCGCGTCCGGGACTAGCGGGTTATACCTACGAGCAGTACTTC. This sequence encodes CASSSRPGLAGYTYEQYF.

The CDR3 reads CASSRDSGGSEQYF. The CDR3 nucleotides read TGTGCCAGCAGTCGGGACTCAGGGGGGAGCGAGCAGTACTTC. V is TRBV6-5 and J is TRBJ2-7; possible D gene TRBD1, 7 bases. The CDR3 has 14 amino acids. The V end was cut by 5 bases, the J end by 6 bases, with 17 bases between. Germline V gene data show CDR1 as MNHEY and CDR2 as SVGAGI.

The chain recombines TRBV19 with TRBJ2-7; 7 bases fit TRBD1. Trimming removed 4 bases from V and 2 bases from J; junction bases left unmatched: 5. This CDR3 is 14 amino acids long. The germline V gene has CDR1 LNHDA and CDR2 SQIVND (reference sequence). CDR3 in amino acids: CASSTRTGPYEQYF. DNA of the CDR3: TGTGCCAGTAGTACGCGGACAGGTCCCTACGAGCAGTACTTC. Full variable domain (remainder filled in from reference TRBV19 and TRBJ2-7): DGGITQSPKYLFRKEGQNVTLSCEQNLNHDAMYWYRQDPGQGLRLIYYSQIVNDFQKGDIAEGYSVSREKKESFPLTVTSAQKNPTAFYLCASSTRTGPYEQYFGPGTRLTVT.

The V call is TRBV10-2, the J call TRBJ2-7; a possible D gene is TRBD2 (5 bases). Germline V gene lookup returns CDR1 WSHSY and CDR2 SAAADI. The germline V and J ends were trimmed by 0 bases and 7 bases, with 13 bases remaining between them. The CDR3 is made up of 14 amino acids. The CDR3: CASSESSVGKEQYF. The CDR3, as DNA: TGCGCCAGCAGTGAGTCTTCAGTCGGGAAGGAGCAGTACTTC.

The rearrangement links TRBV6-1 to TRBJ1-6, with D tentatively TRBD1 (6 bases). There are 14 residues in the CDR3. Germline CDR1 and CDR2: MNHNS and SASEGT. The ends were cut back, 3 bases at V and 14 bases at J, with 17 bases in the middle. The CDR3: CASSERGSALSLHF. CDR3 nucleotides: TGTGCCAGCAGTGAGAGGGGGTCAGCCCTGTCCCTCCACTTT.

In nucleotides, the CDR3 is TGTGCCAGCAGCCTCGGGACAGCGAACACTGAAGCTTTCTTT. Its protein product is CASSLGTANTEAFF. The chain recombines TRBV4-2 with TRBJ1-1, with 7 nucleotides matching TRBD1. This CDR3 is built from 14 residues. After removal of 4 bases from V and 1 base from J, the junction contained 3 bases not matched to a gene. CDR1 is LGHNA and CDR2 is YNFKEQ in the germline V gene.

This chain connects TRBV18 to TRBJ2-2; D possibly corresponds to TRBD2 (5 bases). The CDR3 length is 14 residues. Germline V gene lookup returns CDR1 KGHSH and CDR2 LQKENI. Trimming left V 1 base short and J 4 bases short, with 7 bases between. The CDR3 DNA sequence: TGTGCCAGCTCACCACGGGAGTTCACCGGGGAGCTGTTTTTT. It yields the protein CASSPREFTGELFF.

The gene calls are TRBV7-9 and TRBJ2-1; TRBD2 is a possible D gene (5 bases). The CDR3 has 16 amino acids. V lost 0 bases to trimming and J lost 3 bases, with 12 bases between them. CDR1 is SEHNR, CDR2 FQNEAQ, per germline (reference sequence). The CDR3 bases are TGTGCCAGCAGCTTAGCGAGCGGCTCCTTCTACAATGAGCAGTTCTTC. It specifies CASSLASGSFYNEQFF.

V and J are TRBV6-6 and TRBJ2-1; D gene ambiguous. The germline V gene encodes CDR1 MNHNY and CDR2 SVGAGI (reference sequence). The germline V and J ends were trimmed by 0 bases and 3 bases, with 9 bases remaining between them. There are 15 residues in the CDR3. The CDR3 nucleotides are TGTGCCAGCAGTTACTCGATGGGCCTCTACAATGAGCAGTTCTTC. It translates to CASSYSMGLYNEQFF.

The J gene is TRBJ1-1, the V gene TRBV5-5, with D maybe TRBD1 (6 bases). In germline, CDR1 is SGHKS, CDR2 YYEKEE (reference sequence). This CDR3 contains 15 residues. Deletions cut 0 bases from V and 5 bases from J, with 14 bases between. The CDR3 sequence is CASSLEGGSATEAFF. The CDR3, as DNA: TGTGCCAGCAGCTTGGAGGGGGGGTCGGCGACTGAAGCTTTCTTT.

The chain has TRBV29-1 and TRBJ1-2; 8 positions agree with TRBD1. After removal of 3 bases from V and 2 bases from J, the junction contained 5 bases not matched to a gene. The CDR3 is made up of 14 amino acids. Looked up from germline, CDR1 is SQVTM and CDR2 is ANQGSEA. CDR3 coding DNA: TGCAGCGTTGAGGCAGGGGGCGAAAACTATGGCTACACCTTC. Its protein is CSVEAGGENYGYTF. Together with reference TRBV29-1 and TRBJ1-2, the CDR3 gives the full variable domain: SAVISQKPSRDICQRGTSLTIQCQVDSQVTMMFWYRQQPGQSLTLIATANQGSEATYESGFVIDKFPISRPNLTFSTLTVSNMSPEDSSIYLCSVEAGGENYGYTFGSGTRLTVV.

The chain recombines TRBV27 with TRBJ1-1; the D gene is possibly TRBD1 (5 bases). Trimming took 3 bases from V and 7 from J, leaving 18 bases between them. This CDR3 contains 15 residues. Germline CDR1 reads MNHEY; CDR2 reads SMNVEV (reference sequence). In DNA, the CDR3 is TGTGCCAGCAGTTTGCAGGGCTCTCCTAGACATGAAGCTTTCTTT. This translates into CASSLQGSPRHEAFF.

The chain couples TRBV5-1 to TRBJ2-7; 14 nucleotides match TRBD2. Unmatched junction bases numbered 5, after V lost 4 bases and J lost 2 bases. Germline values: CDR1 SGHRS, CDR2 YFSETQ. CDR3 length: 16 amino acids. CDR3 sequence: CASSPGLAGEAYEQYF. CDR3 nucleotides: TGCGCCAGCAGCCCGGGACTAGCGGGGGAGGCCTACGAGCAGTACTTC.

The rearrangement links TRBV4-1 to TRBJ1-1; no clear D gene. The V gene's germline CDR1 is MGHRA and CDR2 YSYEKL. V lost 4 bases to trimming and J lost 3 bases, with 3 bases between them. This CDR3 comprises 11 residues. The CDR3 coding sequence is TGCGCCAGCAGCCTCGACACTGAAGCTTTCTTT. This encodes CASSLDTEAFF.

The chain carries TRBV7-9 and TRBJ1-1, with D maybe TRBD1 (6 bases). Germline V CDR1 and CDR2: SEHNR, FQNEAQ (reference sequence). Trimming took 6 bases from V and 5 from J, leaving 13 bases between them. There are 13 residues in the CDR3. The CDR3 bases are TGTGCCAGCAGTCTGGGGGCGATGACTGAAGCTTTCTTT. It codes for CASSLGAMTEAFF. The whole variable domain, filled in from reference TRBV7-9 and TRBJ1-1, reads DTGVSQNPRHKITKRGQNVTFRCDPISEHNRLYWYRQTLGQGPEFLTYFQNEAQLEKSRLLSDRFSAERPKGSFSTLEIQRTEQGDSAMYLCASSLGAMTEAFFGQGTRLTVV.

V and J are TRBV4-2 and TRBJ2-7, with a weak D call TRBD1 (5 bases). From germline, CDR1 is LGHNA and CDR2 YNFKEQ. V was shortened by 4 bases and J by 0 bases, with 16 bases between the two germline ends. The CDR3 contains 16 residues. The CDR3 nucleotides read TGTGCCAGCAGCCCATCGGATAGGGGATACTCCTACGAGCAGTACTTC. Protein: CASSPSDRGYSYEQYF.

V usage is TRBV7-9 and J usage is TRBJ2-1; the D is unclear. CDR1 is SEHNR, CDR2 FQNEAQ, per germline (reference sequence). This CDR3 region has 14 residues. Trimming took 3 bases from V and 8 from J, leaving 14 bases between them. The CDR3 DNA reads TGTGCCAGCAGCTTGGATTCTAGGTTGCATGAGCAGTTCTTC. It encodes CASSLDSRLHEQFF.

The chain uses TRBV4-1 and TRBJ2-7; 9 bases line up with TRBD1. Germline values: CDR1 MGHRA, CDR2 YSYEKL. The CDR3 runs to 14 residues. After removal of 6 bases from V and 2 bases from J, the junction contained 5 bases not matched to a gene. CDR3 in amino acids: CASSPDRGPYEQYF. The CDR3 DNA is TGCGCCAGCAGTCCGGACAGGGGACCCTACGAGCAGTACTTC.